This T cell receptor beta chain was obtained from a study of response to subunit inactivated influenza vaccine. Study observations and caveats: Few new T cells, the authors suggested, are recruited by each seasonal influenza vaccination.

TCRdb reanalysed the RT-PCR reads using MiXCR and keeps one entry per CDR3 protein. The sample carries about 780,000 distinct CDR3 sequences, around a sixth recorded once. The CDR3 loop spans 13 amino acids. Trimming removed 6 bases from V and 15 bases from J; junction bases left unmatched: 12. The V gene's germline CDR1 is DFQATT and CDR2 SNEGSKA (reference sequence). This clonotype has a handful of counts. The antigen remains undetermined. The sequencing used PBMCs from blood, collected approximately 5 days after vaccination. The source is a man aged 50-60 years who received an inactivated influenza vaccine. The chain combines TRBV20-1 with TRBJ2-1, with 12 bases identical to TRBD2. DNA of the CDR3: TGCAGTGCCGGGAGACTAGCGGGAGAGGGCCCGTTCTTC. It codes for CSAGRLAGEGPFF.